The 10 T cell receptor beta chains below all came from one sample that was sequenced in a study of T cell changes during pregnancy in multiple sclerosis. The table came from immunoSEQ multiplex PCR; TCRdb's copy has only in-frame clones and leaves some out. This table holds about 40,000 clones, 80% to 90% found once. Material: peripheral blood, obtained in the first trimester of pregnancy. Receptor source: a female donor in good health, enrolled as a control in a pregnancy study.

CDR3 in amino acids: CASSQDVGGLIETQYF. In DNA, the CDR3 is TGCGCCAGCAGCCAAGATGTTGGGGGCCTTATAGAGACCCAGTACTTC. This chain joins TRBV4-1 and TRBJ2-5; D may be TRBD1 (6 bases). This CDR3 region has 16 residues. Trimming left V 0 bases short and J 4 bases short, with 15 bases between. CDR1 is MGHRA and CDR2 is YSYEKL in the germline V gene.

The chain carries TRBV27 and TRBJ2-7; perhaps TRBD1 as D (6 bases). The CDR3 contains 16 residues. CDR1 is MNHEY, CDR2 SMNVEV, per germline (reference sequence). Between the trimmed V and J ends, which lost 3 bases and 5 bases, there was a span of 20 bases. The CDR3 region is CASSFEGQLPLHEQYF. The CDR3 DNA is TGTGCCAGCAGTTTTGAAGGACAGCTTCCACTCCACGAGCAGTACTTC.

The gene calls are TRBV9 and TRBJ1-2; D unresolved. V gave up 0 bases and J gave up 6 bases, with 12 bases separating them. Germline V gene data show CDR1 as SGDLS and CDR2 as YYNGEE. The CDR3 length is 14 residues. The CDR3 DNA reads TGTGCCAGCAGCGTAGGTGTAGTCCCGAATGGCTACACCTTC. It specifies CASSVGVVPNGYTF.

This chain joins TRBV5-4 and TRBJ1-1, with a possible D match to TRBD1 (5 bases). Germline CDR1 is SGHNT and CDR2 is YYREEE (reference sequence). Trimming took 1 base from V and 3 from J, leaving 10 bases between them. This CDR3 is built from 14 residues. This CDR3 reads CASSLRKGDTEAFF. The CDR3 DNA follows: TGTGCCAGCAGCTTGCGAAAAGGGGACACTGAAGCTTTCTTT.

This CDR3 reads CAISAVLQGKYYEQYF. The DNA for the CDR3 is TGTGCCATCAGTGCTGTTTTACAGGGGAAGTACTACGAGCAGTACTTC. This rearrangement joins TRBV10-3 to TRBJ2-7; 7 bases are shared with TRBD1. V dropped 4 bases and J dropped 3; count of bases not matched to a gene: 12. Looked up from germline, CDR1 is ENHRY and CDR2 is SYGVKD. This CDR3 has 16 residues.

This rearrangement joins TRBV12-5 to TRBJ2-7; tentatively, D is TRBD2 (6 bases). Looked up from germline, CDR1 is LGHNT and CDR2 is FRNRAP. The CDR3 covers 12 residues. Trimming left V 6 bases short and J 9 bases short, with 15 bases between. This CDR3 reads CASGGGPTAQYF. In nucleotides, the CDR3 is TGTGCTAGTGGGGGAGGCCCTACGGCGCAGTACTTC. Full variable domain (outside the CDR3, taken from reference TRBV12-5 and TRBJ2-7): DARVTQTPRHKVTEMGQEVTMRCQPILGHNTVFWYRQTMMQGLELLAYFRNRAPLDDSGMPKDRFSAEMPDATLATLKIQPSEPRDSAVYFCASGGGPTAQYFGPGTRLTVT.

The chain joins TRBV4-3 to TRBJ2-4, with D unclear. The CDR3 spans 13 residues. Germline values: CDR1 LGHNA, CDR2 YSLEER. V dropped 3 bases and J dropped 8 bases, with 11 bases sitting between them. CDR3 sequence: CASSHKPGDIQYF. The CDR3 nucleotides read TGCGCCAGCAGCCACAAGCCGGGTGACATTCAGTACTTC.

This clone ranks as medium-sized. This sequence joins TRBV4-1 and TRBJ1-5; a weak D match, TRBD1 (6 bases). Trimming pared 0 bases from V and 3 bases from J, leaving 15 bases between. The CDR3 covers 17 residues. In germline, CDR1 is MGHRA, CDR2 YSYEKL. This chain's CDR3 is CASSQERGQGNNQPQHF. Written as DNA, the CDR3 is TGCGCCAGCAGCCAAGAGCGGGGGCAGGGGAACAATCAGCCCCAGCATTTT.

The J gene is TRBJ2-4, the V gene TRBV21-1; TRBD1 is the table's D call, not checked against the DNA. TRBV21-1 corresponds to a pseudogene. This CDR3 region has 16 residues. CDR3 nucleotides: TGTGCCAACCTCTCCGGACAGTTGCTAGCCAAAAACATTCAGTACTTC. Its translation: CANLSGQLLAKNIQYF.

The gene calls are TRBV9 and TRBJ1-4; 8 nucleotides agree with TRBD1. The CDR3 consists of 15 residues. Germline loops: CDR1 SGDLS, CDR2 YYNGEE. J was trimmed by 5 bases and V by 3 bases; bases with no gene match: 6. The CDR3 DNA follows: TGTGCCAGCAGCGCTACGGACAGGGCGAATGAAAAACTGTTTTTT. It translates to CASSATDRANEKLFF.